The clone carrying this T cell receptor beta chain was counted only a few times. This sample stems from a study of early T cells in non-severe SARS-CoV-2 infection. This CDR3 comprises 15 residues. Germline trimming cut 4 bases from V and 4 bases from J; bases unmatched to any gene: 9. The germline V gene has CDR1 LNHDA and CDR2 SQIVND (reference sequence). In the library, individual cDNA molecules carried attached unique molecular identifiers. A single record per CDR3 protein comes from TCRdb applying MiXCR to the 5' RACE reads. Here the sample spans 48,000 or so distinct CDR3 sequences, 6% to 8% being singletons.

This TCR was sampled from an adult who was a healthcare worker with PCR-confirmed SARS-CoV-2 infection or an uninfected control (not recorded which). Source: whole blood, taken at baseline. This chain uses TRBV19 with TRBJ2-7; TRBD2 agrees at 8 bases. The CDR3 here is CASSNIGTSDYEQYF. The DNA for the CDR3 is TGTGCCAGTAGTAATATAGGGACTAGTGATTACGAGCAGTACTTC.